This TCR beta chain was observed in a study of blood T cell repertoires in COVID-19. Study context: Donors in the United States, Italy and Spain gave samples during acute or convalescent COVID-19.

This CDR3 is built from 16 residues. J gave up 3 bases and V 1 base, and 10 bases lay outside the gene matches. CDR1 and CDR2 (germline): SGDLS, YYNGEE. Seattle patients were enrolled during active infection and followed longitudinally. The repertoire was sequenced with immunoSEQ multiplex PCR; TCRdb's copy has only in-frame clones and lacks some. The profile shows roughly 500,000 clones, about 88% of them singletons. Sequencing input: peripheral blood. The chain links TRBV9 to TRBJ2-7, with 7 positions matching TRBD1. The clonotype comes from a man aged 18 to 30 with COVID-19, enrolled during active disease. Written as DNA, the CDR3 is TGTGCCAGCAGCGTAAACTCGGGACAGTCGATCTACGAGCAGTACTTC. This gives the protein CASSVNSGQSIYEQYF.